This TCR beta chain was sequenced in a study of OX40 agonist ivuxolimab in advanced cancers. Across the whole study: A diagnosis of hepatocellular carcinoma, melanoma, renal cell or head and neck cancer was present in dose-escalation patients. A male proportion of 82.7% was recorded, with mean age roughly 62 years and range about 23 to 80. Three patients responded partially, comprising one with hepatocellular carcinoma and two with cutaneous melanoma.

Study observations and caveats: Researchers report that CD8+ T cells had, on average, more expanded clones than CD4+.

Repertoires were generated with immunoSEQ multiplex PCR, while TCRdb's copy carries only in-frame clones and drops some. Among 77,000 or so clones listed, roughly 85% were seen once. CDR3 length: 20 residues. Germline V CDR1 and CDR2: LGHNA, YNFKEQ. Comments on this clone: Its antigen is unknown. A read error may produce the germline difference seen at one junction end. This CDR3 is also generated by other DNA sequences in the sample.

This specimen consisted of CD4+ or CD8+ T cells sorted from blood, obtained in a trial of the OX40 agonist ivuxolimab. This receptor was taken from an adult with an advanced solid tumor such as melanoma, head and neck, liver or kidney cancer. This chain uses TRBV4-2 with TRBJ2-2; 14 bases agree with TRBD2. CDR3 protein: CASSPTRLAGGRANTGELFF. In DNA form, the CDR3 reads TGTGCCAGTAGCCCTACGCGACTAGCGGGGGGGCGAGCGAACACCGGGGAGCTGTTTTTT.